This T cell receptor (beta chain) stems from a study of shared clonotypes between healthy human individuals. Per germline, CDR1 SGHNT and CDR2 YYREEE (reference sequence). This CDR3 spans 19 amino acids. Trimming cost V 3 bases and J 3 bases; bases outside gene matches: 21. Sequencing used immunoSEQ multiplex PCR; TCRdb keeps in-frame clones, though not all of them. The sample has about 2 million clones, roughly 94% seen once. The sequence was obtained from a man aged 18-30 years in good health. The rearrangement joins TRBV5-4 to TRBJ2-7; 7 positions match TRBD1. Sequenced sample: naive CD4+ T cells sorted from blood. Subset: CD45RA+ positively selected. The CDR3 here is CASSSYPQGTRLTRYEQYF. The CDR3, as DNA: TGTGCCAGCAGCTCGTATCCACAGGGGACCCGCCTTACACGCTACGAGCAGTACTTC.